The 28 T cell receptor beta chains presented below share a single source sample, sequenced in a study of molecular identifiers for immune sequencing clone quantification. MiXCR was run by TCRdb on the PCR reads, yielding one entry per CDR3 protein. The profile shows about 640,000 distinct CDR3 sequences, roughly 21% of them singletons. Input material: naive CD8+ T cells from blood, with Jurkat cell RNA spiked in. As to subset: FACS-sorted CD8+CD4-CCR7+CD45RA+ naive T cells. Receptor source: a human donor in good health. Some libraries in this study had Jurkat cell RNA spiked in.

A note on this clonotype: A clone one base away is much larger, so this may be a read error. The V call is TRBV27, the J call TRBJ1-5; 7 bases match TRBD1. Per germline, CDR1 MNHEY and CDR2 SMNVEV (reference sequence). This CDR3 is built from 15 residues. The CDR3 DNA sequence: TGTGCCAGCAGTCCCTCGACAGGGCTTAATCAGCTCCAGCATTTT. This encodes CASSPSTGLNQLQHF.

The table lists this clonotype with a few counts. The rearrangement links TRBV4-3 to TRBJ2-7, with TRBD2 as a possible D gene (6 bases). V was shortened by 0 bases and J by 1 base, with 10 bases between the two germline ends. CDR1 LGHNA and CDR2 YSLEER come from the germline V gene. The CDR3 runs to 15 residues. In nucleotides, the CDR3 is TGCGCCAGCAGCCAAGAGCGGGACGGGTCCTACGAGCAGTACTTC. Translation: CASSQERDGSYEQYF.

There are many counts of this clonotype. The chain joins TRBV20-1 to TRBJ1-5; tentatively, D is TRBD1 (6 bases). CDR3 length: 15 residues. V was trimmed by 3 bases and J by 0 bases, leaving 12 bases between them. The germline CDR1 and CDR2 sequences are DFQATT and SNEGSKA (reference sequence). The CDR3 DNA sequence: TGCAGTGCTAGGGGGGCAGAGTATAGCAATCAGCCCCAGCATTTT. It codes for CSARGAEYSNQPQHF.

Many counts were recorded for this clonotype. The J gene is TRBJ1-1, the V gene TRBV6-5; D not certain. V lost 0 bases and J 4 bases, leaving 9 bases between the germline ends. CDR1 and CDR2 (germline): MNHEY, SVGAGI. This CDR3 spans 14 amino acids. CDR3 DNA sequence: TGTGCCAGCAGTTACTCAGGGAGCCGCACTGAAGCTTTCTTT. This translates into CASSYSGSRTEAFF.

This clonotype was picked up many times. The chain is built from TRBV27 and TRBJ1-1, with TRBD1 identical over 9 bases. Germline assignment: CDR1 MNHEY and CDR2 SMNVEV (reference sequence). Unmatched junction bases numbered 6, after V lost 5 bases and J lost 5 bases. This CDR3 spans 14 amino acids. This CDR3 is CASSPTGGITEAFF. CDR3 bases: TGTGCCAGCAGTCCGACAGGGGGTATTACTGAAGCTTTCTTT.

This clonotype was counted ten times or more. V and J are TRBV29-1 and TRBJ2-1; 10 positions agree with TRBD1. This CDR3 has 13 residues. Per germline, CDR1 SQVTM and CDR2 ANQGSEA. Trimming cost V 6 bases and J 8 bases; bases outside gene matches: 7. CDR3 residues: CSVIPGQGYEQFF. Written as DNA, the CDR3 is TGCAGCGTGATACCGGGACAGGGGTATGAGCAGTTCTTC.

This clonotype was counted many times. V and J are TRBV4-3 and TRBJ2-1; no reliable D call. V lost 6 bases to trimming and J lost 6 bases, with 21 bases between them. This CDR3 comprises 16 residues. Germline CDR1 and CDR2: LGHNA and YSLEER. The CDR3 spells CASRTKGPTLSNEQFF. The CDR3 nucleotides read TGCGCCAGCAGAACCAAGGGTCCTACATTAAGCAATGAGCAGTTCTTC.

As regards this clonotype: A much larger clone lies one base from this, so it may be a read error. The J gene is TRBJ2-5, the V gene TRBV29-1; D remains unclear. CDR1 SQVTM and CDR2 ANQGSEA come from the germline V gene. The CDR3 totals 14 residues. The CDR3 DNA reads as TGCAGCGTTGAAGATACGACAAACGAAGAGACCCAGCACTTC. Protein sequence: CSVEDTTNEETQHF.

A note on this clonotype: This is likely a read error, given that the CDR3 carries no conserved phenylalanine or tryptophan at its end. This chain uses TRBV20-1 with TRBJ2-7; TRBD1 agrees at 7 bases. There are 14 residues in the CDR3. Germline V CDR1 and CDR2: DFQATT, SNEGSKA (reference sequence). The J segment lost 0 bases and the V segment lost 0 bases, leaving 2 bases of the junction unmatched. CDR3 sequence (DNA): TGCAGTGCTAGAGAAAGGGACAGCTCCTACGAGCAGTACTCC. It is translated as CSARERDSSYEQYS.

This clonotype has a count of ten or more. The chain carries TRBV2 and TRBJ2-1; unclear D gene. In germline, CDR1 is SNHLY, CDR2 FYNNEI. The CDR3 spans 14 residues. Trimming pared 7 bases from V and 9 bases from J, leaving 19 bases between. The CDR3 nucleotides read TGTGCCAGCAAGTTGAACGAGCGTGAGACTGAGCAGTTCTTC. Its protein is CASKLNERETEQFF.

In this sample, this clonotype turned up once. A read error is possible here, since a much larger clone lies one base away. The rearrangement links TRBV20-1 to TRBJ2-3; no clear D. This CDR3 is built from 14 residues. Trimming left V 3 bases short and J 4 bases short, with 14 bases between. CDR1 and CDR2 (germline): DFQATT, SNEGSKA (reference sequence). The CDR3 DNA reads as TGCAGTGCTAGTCCCCGGTGGGGTCCAGATACGCAGTATTTT. It is translated as CSASPRWGPDTQYF.

This clonotype was detected many times. The chain recombines TRBV20-1 with TRBJ1-5; D gene ambiguous. The CDR3 has 12 amino acids. V dropped 2 bases and J dropped 6 bases, with 8 bases sitting between them. Germline CDR1 and CDR2: DFQATT and SNEGSKA (reference sequence). The CDR3 DNA is TGCAGTGCTAGATTCGGCCTTCAGCCCCAGCATTTT. It codes for CSARFGLQPQHF.

In the case of this clonotype: This may arise from a read error, as a much more abundant clone is one base away. The chain couples TRBV6-5 to TRBJ2-1; maybe TRBD1 (6 bases). The CDR3 covers 14 residues. In germline, CDR1 is MNHEY, CDR2 SVGAGI. DNA of the CDR3: TGTGCCAGCAGTTTACAGGGTTCCTACAATGAGCTGTTCTTC. This codes for CASSLQGSYNELFF.

This clonotype has ten or more counts. The chain recombines TRBV7-2 with TRBJ2-6; D remains unclear. Trimming stripped 2 bases from V and 7 bases from J, with 9 bases between. In germline, CDR1 is SGHTA, CDR2 FQGNSA. This CDR3 has 14 amino acids. CDR3 residues: CASSLFLGANVLTF. CDR3 bases: TGTGCCAGCAGCTTATTTTTAGGAGCCAACGTCCTGACTTTC. Looking up the rest from reference TRBV7-2 and TRBJ2-6 gives the full variable domain: GAGVSQSPSNKVTEKGKDVELRCDPISGHTALYWYRQSLGQGLEFLIYFQGNSAPDKSGLPSDRFSAERTGGSVSTLTIQRTQQEDSAVYLCASSLFLGANVLTFGAGSRLTVL.

Turning to this clonotype: This could be a read error, since a much larger clone is one nucleotide away. V is TRBV30 and J is TRBJ2-2; 9 bases align to TRBD2. Trimming took 0 bases from V and 4 from J; bases not matched to a gene: 9. CDR1 is GTSNPN, CDR2 SVGIG, per germline (reference sequence). This CDR3 is built from 17 residues. CDR3 in DNA: TGTGCCTGGAGTGTACTGGCTAGCGGGGTGGCCACCGGGGAGCTGTTTTTT. This sequence encodes CAWSVLASGVATGELFF.

At least ten counts were recorded for this clonotype. The CDR3 DNA reads as TGCAGCGTTTGGGGGGAGTTACAAGAGACCCAGTACTTC. As protein: CSVWGELQETQYF. This chain connects TRBV29-1 to TRBJ2-5; D might be TRBD2 (6 bases). Trimming took off 5 bases at V and 2 bases at J, with 12 bases between the two ends. CDR3 length: 13 amino acids. Germline CDR1 and CDR2: SQVTM and ANQGSEA.

This clonotype was counted many times. V usage is TRBV20-1 and J usage is TRBJ2-7, with 11 bases matching TRBD1. Germline V CDR1 and CDR2: DFQATT, SNEGSKA (reference sequence). V shed 0 bases, J shed 6 bases, and the junction held 7 bases outside the gene matches. CDR3 length: 15 residues. The CDR3 protein is CSARDGGTGGGEQYF. The CDR3 coding sequence is TGCAGTGCTAGAGATGGTGGGACAGGGGGAGGCGAGCAGTACTTC.

This clonotype was picked up many times. The chain has TRBV29-1 and TRBJ2-1, with 15 bases matching TRBD2. In germline, CDR1 is SQVTM, CDR2 ANQGSEA. Trimming removed 5 bases from V and 7 bases from J; junction bases left unmatched: 12. The CDR3 spans 17 residues. The CDR3 DNA is TGCAGCGTTCTAGGACTAGCGGGGGGGCCGGTACCAAATGAGCAGTTCTTC. Protein sequence: CSVLGLAGGPVPNEQFF.

This clonotype was recorded at least ten times. The J gene is TRBJ2-5, the V gene TRBV5-1, with 12 bases aligning to TRBD2. Germline-derived CDR1 and CDR2 are SGHRS and YFSETQ. The junction had 10 bases not matched to a gene; V was cut back by 0 bases and J by 7 bases. The CDR3 covers 17 residues. The CDR3 spells CASSLERLAGAQGTQYF. CDR3 nucleotide sequence: TGCGCCAGCAGCTTGGAAAGACTAGCGGGGGCTCAGGGGACCCAGTACTTC.

This clonotype was seen many times. V is TRBV12-3 or TRBV12-4 and J is TRBJ1-5, with TRBD1 as a possible D gene (5 bases). There are 15 residues in the CDR3. V was clipped by 5 bases and J by 0 bases, with 11 bases between them. CDR3 residues: CASSPGDFSNQPQHF. Here the CDR3 DNA reads TGTGCCAGCAGTCCGGGGGATTTTAGCAATCAGCCCCAGCATTTT.

This clonotype was counted many times. The rearrangement joins TRBV27 to TRBJ2-7, with TRBD1 identical over 9 bases. The V segment lost 6 bases and the J segment 2 bases; nucleotides outside the gene matches: 8. Germline-derived CDR1 and CDR2 are MNHEY and SMNVEV (reference sequence). The CDR3 is 15 amino acids. CDR3 residues: CASSYGTGSAYEQYF. The CDR3 DNA reads as TGTGCCAGCAGCTACGGGACAGGGTCTGCCTACGAGCAGTACTTC.

On this clonotype itself: Being one base from a much bigger clone, this may be a read error. Lacking the conserved final phenylalanine or tryptophan, this CDR3 likely reflects a read error. This chain joins TRBV29-1 and TRBJ2-7, with D maybe TRBD1 (6 bases). Deletions cut 4 bases from V and 0 bases from J, with 10 bases between. The CDR3 spans 13 residues. CDR1 is SQVTM and CDR2 is ANQGSEA in the germline V gene. The CDR3 loop reads CSVGWTDSYEQYL. As DNA, the CDR3 is TGCAGCGTTGGTTGGACAGACTCCTACGAGCAGTACCTC.

This clonotype was recorded at least ten times. V is TRBV28 and J is TRBJ2-1; 10 nucleotides align to TRBD2. The CDR3 is made up of 15 amino acids. The V gene end was trimmed by 8 bases and the J gene end by 5 bases; junction bases not matched to a gene: 9. Germline loops: CDR1 MDHEN, CDR2 SYDVKM. CDR3 in DNA: TGTGCCAGCTATAACCTAGCGGGAGCAGACAATGAGCAGTTCTTC. It yields the protein CASYNLAGADNEQFF.

The table lists this clonotype with many counts. This chain links TRBV5-8 with TRBJ2-1, with D possibly called TRBD1 or TRBD2 (5 bases each). The CDR3 is made up of 13 amino acids. Trimming removed 3 bases from V and 14 bases from J, with 18 bases in between. Germline CDR1 reads SGHTS; CDR2 reads YDEGEE. Written as DNA, the CDR3 is TGTGCCAGCAGCTCGGGACGGGGCTATGATGAGTTCTTC. This sequence encodes CASSSGRGYDEFF.

This clonotype was seen repeatedly, ten times or more. The rearrangement uses TRBV3-1 and TRBJ2-1; either TRBD1 or TRBD2 may supply D (6 bases each). Germline CDR1 is LGHDT and CDR2 is YNNKEL (reference sequence). V lost 3 bases to trimming and J lost 7 bases, with 16 bases between them. This CDR3 is 15 amino acids long. The CDR3 region has the DNA TGTGCCAGCAGCCATGAAGGGGGGATAGGGAATGAGCAGTTCTTC. This sequence encodes CASSHEGGIGNEQFF.

This clonotype has a handful of counts. The chain links TRBV6-2 or TRBV6-3 to TRBJ2-1; D unclear. The CDR3 sequence is 13 residues long. Trimming stripped 5 bases from V and 7 bases from J, with 12 bases between. Germline values: CDR1 MNHEY, CDR2 SVGEGT. DNA of the CDR3: TGTGCCAGCAGTCTGGGCTCCGTGAATGAGCAGTTCTTC. It encodes CASSLGSVNEQFF.

This clonotype has just a few counts. The rearrangement joins TRBV28 to TRBJ1-4; the D is unclear. The germline CDR1 and CDR2 sequences are MDHEN and SYDVKM. The CDR3 sequence is 14 residues long. V gave up 4 bases and J gave up 2 bases, with 8 bases separating them. The CDR3 nucleotides read TGTGCCAGCAGTTCCGGACTGACTAATGAAAAACTGTTTTTT. It is translated as CASSSGLTNEKLFF.

This clonotype was recorded at least ten times. The chain recombines TRBV12-3 or TRBV12-4 with TRBJ2-3; possible D gene TRBD1, 6 bases. CDR3 length: 12 amino acids. V shed 5 bases and J shed 10 bases, with 13 bases lying between them. This CDR3 reads CASSATGFPQYF. CDR3 in DNA: TGTGCCAGCAGTGCTACAGGGTTTCCGCAGTATTTT.